These T cell receptor beta chains were read from a single sample in a study of shared clonotypes between healthy human individuals. Method: immunoSEQ multiplex PCR; TCRdb's copy keeps in-frame clones and lacks some. This sample yields over 750,000 clones, of which approximately 96% are seen a single time; about 0.25% belongs to the top ten. The material sequenced was naive CD8+ T cells sorted from blood. The receptors here all came from a man aged 25 to 40 in good health. Each CDR3 is given with its conserved first and last residue. The D gene is left open where the match is weak. Clone sizes are given selectively: once, few, many, or a class where the clone is expanded.

v_call	d_call	j_call	clone_size	cdr3_aa	cdr3_nt
TRBV5-6	TRBD1	TRBJ1-4	-	CASSSKQGAATNEKLFF	TGTGCCAGCAGCTCGAAACAGGGGGCCGCAACTAATGAAAAACTGTTTTTT
TRBV11-2	TRBD2	TRBJ2-1	-	CASSLGTSGRDNEQFF	TGTGCCAGCAGCTTAGGGACTAGCGGGAGGGACAATGAGCAGTTCTTC
TRBV5-4	TRBD1	TRBJ1-1	-	CASSLRDSMNTEAFF	TGTGCCAGCAGCTTGAGGGACAGCATGAACACTGAAGCTTTCTTT
TRBV29-1	-	TRBJ2-7	-	CSANGLGPYEQYF	TGCAGCGCCAACGGACTTGGCCCCTACGAGCAGTACTTC
TRBV27	TRBD2	TRBJ2-3	-	CASSLLPPRTSGRAGKDTQYF	TGTGCCAGCAGTTTACTCCCCCCCAGGACTAGCGGGAGGGCCGGGAAAGATACGCAGTATTTT
TRBV28	TRBD1	TRBJ2-5	-	CASSLGTGQGETQYF	TGTGCCAGCAGTTTAGGGACAGGACAGGGGGAGACCCAGTACTTC
TRBV27	-	TRBJ1-1	-	CASSGTQGFAEAFF	TGTGCCAGCAGCGGCACACAGGGATTCGCTGAAGCTTTCTTT
TRBV6-1	-	TRBJ1-1	-	CASSEFRGRFTEAFF	TGTGCCAGCAGTGAATTCCGGGGACGCTTCACTGAAGCTTTCTTT
TRBV9	-	TRBJ2-4	-	CASSPGRGAKNIQYF	TGTGCCAGCAGCCCGGGCAGGGGAGCCAAAAACATTCAGTACTTC
TRBV2	-	TRBJ2-7	-	CASSEGHSSYEQYF	TGTGCCAGCAGTGAGGGACATAGTTCCTACGAGCAGTACTTC
TRBV15	-	TRBJ2-1	-	CATSRGVNRDNYNEQFF	TGTGCCACCAGCAGAGGGGTAAACCGGGACAACTACAATGAGCAGTTCTTC
TRBV9	TRBD2	TRBJ2-5	-	CASSVDLSGEYQETQYF	TGTGCCAGCAGCGTAGATCTTAGCGGGGAATACCAAGAGACCCAGTACTTC
TRBV7-9	-	TRBJ2-7	once	CASSHSASSYEQYF	TGTGCCAGCAGCCATAGCGCTAGCTCCTACGAGCAGTACTTC
TRBV6-1	-	TRBJ2-7	-	CASLKGSTYEQYF	TGTGCCAGCTTAAAGGGATCGACCTACGAGCAGTACTTC
TRBV5-4	TRBD2	TRBJ2-3	once	CASSLGGDTQYF	TGTGCCAGCAGCCTGGGAGGGGATACGCAGTATTTT
TRBV4-1	TRBD2	TRBJ2-3	-	CASSWASGSFTDTQYF	TGCGCCAGCAGCTGGGCTAGCGGGAGTTTTACAGATACGCAGTATTTT
TRBV9	TRBD2	TRBJ2-1	once	CASSVAGEEQFF	TGTGCCAGCAGCGTGGCGGGAGAAGAGCAGTTCTTC
TRBV19	TRBD1	TRBJ1-3	-	CASERGRGNRETGNTIYF	TGTGCCAGTGAAAGGGGGCGGGGGAATAGGGAAACTGGAAACACCATATATTTT
TRBV5-5	TRBD1	TRBJ1-4	-	CASSPPRTGDAEKLFF	TGTGCCAGCAGCCCCCCACGGACAGGAGACGCTGAAAAACTGTTTTTT
TRBV27	TRBD1	TRBJ2-1	-	CASSARTGVYNEQFF	TGTGCCAGCAGTGCCCGTACAGGGGTCTACAATGAGCAGTTCTTC
TRBV4-1	-	TRBJ2-5	-	CASSQDNLGETQYF	TGCGCCAGCAGCCAAGACAATTTGGGTGAGACCCAGTACTTC
TRBV6-5	-	TRBJ2-1	-	CASSSTPKEQFF	TGTGCCAGCAGTTCAACCCCTAAGGAGCAGTTCTTC
TRBV7-2	-	TRBJ2-2	-	CASSLPIYREDSNTGELFF	TGTGCCAGCAGCTTACCCATTTACAGGGAGGACAGTAACACCGGGGAGCTGTTTTTT
TRBV28	-	TRBJ1-1	-	CASSGTDRTKNTEAFF	TGTGCCAGCAGTGGGACCGACAGGACCAAGAACACTGAAGCTTTCTTT
TRBV4-1	-	TRBJ2-1	-	CASSQPGLPNEQFF	TGCGCCAGCAGCCAACCGGGACTGCCCAATGAGCAGTTCTTC
TRBV4-1	TRBD1	TRBJ1-5	-	CASSPGTGGAWGNQPQHF	TGCGCCAGCAGCCCAGGGACAGGGGGCGCTTGGGGCAATCAGCCCCAGCATTTT
TRBV7-9	-	TRBJ1-2	-	CASSPYGPYGYTF	TGTGCCAGCAGCCCCTACGGGCCCTATGGCTACACCTTC
TRBV19	-	TRBJ2-7	-	CASSGRDGRLYEQYF	TGTGCCAGTAGTGGCCGGGACGGCAGGCTCTACGAGCAGTACTTC
TRBV6-6	-	TRBJ2-7	-	CASSYAIEQYF	TGTGCCAGCAGTTACGCTATCGAGCAGTACTTC
TRBV27	TRBD2	TRBJ2-7	-	CASGWPSGRQYF	TGTGCCAGCGGGTGGCCTAGCGGTAGGCAGTACTTC
TRBV29-1	TRBD1	TRBJ2-1	-	CSVEGNQGASYNEQFF	TGCAGCGTTGAAGGGAATCAGGGGGCCTCCTACAATGAGCAGTTCTTC
TRBV5-6	-	TRBJ2-2	-	CASSLWQGNTGELFF	TGTGCCAGCAGCTTATGGCAGGGGAACACCGGGGAGCTGTTTTTT
TRBV6-5	TRBD1	TRBJ1-2	-	CASKAGGAEGYTF	TGTGCCAGCAAAGCAGGGGGCGCAGAAGGCTACACCTTC
TRBV19	-	TRBJ2-7	-	CASSPRPRDHEQYF	TGTGCCAGTAGTCCCCGGCCCCGGGACCACGAGCAGTACTTC
TRBV9	TRBD1	TRBJ2-1	-	CASSATQGSSYNEQFF	TGTGCCAGCAGCGCAACACAGGGGAGCTCCTACAATGAGCAGTTCTTC
TRBV2	-	TRBJ2-2	-	CASSRPNTGELFF	TGTGCCAGCTCGAGGCCGAACACCGGGGAGCTGTTTTTT
TRBV7-9	TRBD2	TRBJ2-1	once	CASRKAGAQPGEQFF	TGTGCCAGCAGAAAAGCGGGAGCCCAGCCGGGAGAGCAGTTCTTC
TRBV2	-	TRBJ2-7	-	CASSRDRAYEQYF	TGTGCCAGCAGTCGGGACCGAGCCTACGAGCAGTACTTC
TRBV11-2	TRBD1	TRBJ2-7	-	CASSLWTGGGYEQYF	TGTGCCAGCAGCCTATGGACAGGGGGCGGCTACGAGCAGTACTTC
TRBV27	-	TRBJ2-6	once	CASSLVSGANVLTF	TGTGCCAGCAGTTTAGTATCTGGGGCCAACGTCCTGACTTTC
TRBV27	-	TRBJ2-1	-	CASSPTYNEQFF	TGTGCCAGCAGTCCCACGTACAATGAGCAGTTCTTC
TRBV4-1	-	TRBJ1-1	-	CASSPRGGEAFF	TGCGCCAGCAGCCCTCGCGGGGGTGAAGCTTTCTTT